The 5 T cell receptor beta chains listed next were all sequenced from one sample in a study of spatial heterogeneity in lung cancer. Sample time point: sample taken at primary tumor resection. Each CDR3 protein gets one entry after TCRdb re-called the 5' RACE reads with MiXCR. The profile covers about 10,000 distinct CDR3 sequences, with 3.7% appearing a single time and 40% to 65% taken by the ten largest. The sample in question was PBMCs, obtained at surgery. The receptors stem from a female donor with early-stage non-small cell lung cancer.

V and J are TRBV19 and TRBJ2-1; 8 bases align to TRBD2. Trimming took 6 bases from V and 9 from J; bases not matched to a gene: 16. Germline assignment: CDR1 LNHDA and CDR2 SQIVND (reference sequence). There are 16 residues in the CDR3. In nucleotides, the CDR3 is TGTGCCAGTAGCCAGACCAGGACTAGCCCCCGGGGTGAGCAGTTCTTC. Its protein product is CASSQTRTSPRGEQFF.

About this clonotype: With a much larger clone just one base away, this may be a read error. The chain joins TRBV7-9 to TRBJ2-1, with D maybe TRBD2 (5 bases). Trimming left V 4 bases short and J 6 bases short, with 10 bases between. Germline lookup yields CDR1 SEHNR and CDR2 FQNEAQ (reference sequence). This CDR3 contains 13 residues. DNA for the CDR3: TGTGCCAGCAGCTCCGGGATATGCAATGAGCAGTTCTTC. It yields the protein CASSSGICNEQFF.

This clonotype was found many times. This chain links TRBV27 with TRBJ2-7; D is unresolved. From germline, CDR1 is MNHEY and CDR2 SMNVEV (reference sequence). V was trimmed by 4 bases and J by 6 bases, leaving 16 bases between them. This CDR3 region has 14 residues. CDR3 bases: TGTGCCAGCAGTTCCAGGAGCAGAATGGGCGAGCAGTACTTC. Translation gives CASSSRSRMGEQYF.

This clonotype was recorded many times. This rearrangement joins TRBV20-1 to TRBJ2-5; D might be TRBD2 (6 bases). V was trimmed by 6 bases and J by 2 bases, leaving 16 bases between them. This CDR3 region has 14 residues. Germline CDR1 and CDR2: DFQATT and SNEGSKA (reference sequence). This chain's CDR3 is CSASRGSGQETQYF. The CDR3 bases are TGCAGTGCCTCCCGGGGGTCAGGACAAGAGACCCAGTACTTC.

This clonotype was recorded at least ten times. This rearrangement joins TRBV6-1 to TRBJ1-2; 12 nucleotides agree with TRBD1. CDR1 and CDR2 from the germline V gene are MNHNS and SASEGT. The CDR3 totals 17 residues. J gave up 4 bases and V 5 bases, and 11 bases lay outside the gene matches. CDR3 residues: CASSPWRDRGLGYGYTF. DNA for the CDR3: TGTGCCAGCAGTCCCTGGAGGGACAGGGGGCTTGGCTATGGCTACACCTTC.